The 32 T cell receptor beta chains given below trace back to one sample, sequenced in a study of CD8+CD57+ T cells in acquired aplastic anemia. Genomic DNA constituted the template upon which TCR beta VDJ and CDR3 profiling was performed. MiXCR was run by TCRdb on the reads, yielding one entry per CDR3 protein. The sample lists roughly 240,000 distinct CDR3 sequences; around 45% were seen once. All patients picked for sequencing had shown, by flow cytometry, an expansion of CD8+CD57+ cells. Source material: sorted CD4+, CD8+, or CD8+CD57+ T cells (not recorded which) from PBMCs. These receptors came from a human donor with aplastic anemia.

CDR3 nucleotides: TGCAGCGTCGTGGGCGCCTCGGGACAGGGTACGATTTACGAGCAGTACTTC. Its translation: CSVVGASGQGTIYEQYF. The J gene is TRBJ2-7, the V gene TRBV29-1, with TRBD1 identical over 9 bases. The CDR3 covers 17 residues. CDR1 and CDR2 from the germline V gene are SQVTM and ANQGSEA. With 6 bases clipped from V and 4 bases from J, the junction kept 19 bases outside the gene matches.

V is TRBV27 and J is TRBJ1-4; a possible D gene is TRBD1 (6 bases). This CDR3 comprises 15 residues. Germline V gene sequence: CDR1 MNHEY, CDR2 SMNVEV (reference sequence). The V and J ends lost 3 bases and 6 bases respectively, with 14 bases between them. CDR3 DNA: TGTGCCAGCAGTTTTTTTTGGGGGGCAGATGAAAAACTGTTTTTT. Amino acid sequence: CASSFFWGADEKLFF. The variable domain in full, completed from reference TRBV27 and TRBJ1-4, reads EAQVTQNPRYLITVTGKKLTVTCSQNMNHEYMSWYRQDPGLGLRQIYYSMNVEVTDKGDVPEGYKVSRKEKRNFPLILESPSPNQTSLYFCASSFFWGADEKLFFGSGTQLSVL.

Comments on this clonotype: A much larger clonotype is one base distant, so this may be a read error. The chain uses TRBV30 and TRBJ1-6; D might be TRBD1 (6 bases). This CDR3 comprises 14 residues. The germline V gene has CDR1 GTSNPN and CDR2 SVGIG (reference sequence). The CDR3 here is CARSVGAGASPLHF. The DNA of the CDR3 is TGTGCCCGGAGTGTGGGGGCGGGCGCTTCACCCCTCCACTTT. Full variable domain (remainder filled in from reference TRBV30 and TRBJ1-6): SQTIHQWPATLVQPVGSPLSLECTVEGTSNPNLYWYRQAAGRGLQLLFYSVGIGQISSEVPQNLSASRPQDRQFILSSKKLLLSDSGFYLCARSVGAGASPLHFGNGTRLTVT.

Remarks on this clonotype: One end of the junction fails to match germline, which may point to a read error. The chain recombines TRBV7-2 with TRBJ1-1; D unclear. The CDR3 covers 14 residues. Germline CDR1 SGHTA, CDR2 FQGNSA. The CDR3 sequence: CASSQVRVNTEAFF. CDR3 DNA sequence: TGCGCCAGCAGCCAAGTTCGGGTGAACACTGAAGCTTTCTTT.

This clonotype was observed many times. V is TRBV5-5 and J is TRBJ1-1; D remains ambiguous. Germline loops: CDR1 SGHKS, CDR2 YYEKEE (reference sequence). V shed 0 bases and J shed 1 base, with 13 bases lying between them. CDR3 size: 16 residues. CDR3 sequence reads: CASSLVDTAANTEAFF. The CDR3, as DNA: TGTGCCAGCAGCTTGGTCGATACAGCAGCGAACACTGAAGCTTTCTTT. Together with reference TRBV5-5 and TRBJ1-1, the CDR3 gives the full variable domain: DAGVTQSPTHLIKTRGQQVTLRCSPISGHKSVSWYQQVLGQGPQFIFQYYEKEERGRGNFPDRFSARQFPNYSSELNVNALLLGDSALYLCASSLVDTAANTEAFFGQGTRLTVV.

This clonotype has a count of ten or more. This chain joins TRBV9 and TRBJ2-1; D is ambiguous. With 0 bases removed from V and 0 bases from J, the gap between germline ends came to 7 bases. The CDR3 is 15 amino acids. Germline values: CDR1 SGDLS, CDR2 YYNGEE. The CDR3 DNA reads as TGTGCCAGCAGCGTAGAGGTGTCCTCCTACAATGAGCAGTTCTTC. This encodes CASSVEVSSYNEQFF. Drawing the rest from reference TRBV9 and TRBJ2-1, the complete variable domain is DSGVTQTPKHLITATGQRVTLRCSPRSGDLSVYWYQQSLDQGLQFLIQYYNGEERAKGNILERFSAQQFPDLHSELNLSSLELGDSALYFCASSVEVSSYNEQFFGPGTRLTVL.

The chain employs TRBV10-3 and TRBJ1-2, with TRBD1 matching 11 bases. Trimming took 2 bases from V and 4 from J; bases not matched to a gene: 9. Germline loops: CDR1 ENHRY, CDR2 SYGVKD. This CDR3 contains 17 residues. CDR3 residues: CAISEPGTGGDGYGYTF. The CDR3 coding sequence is TGTGCCATCAGTGAGCCCGGGACAGGGGGAGATGGCTATGGCTACACCTTC.

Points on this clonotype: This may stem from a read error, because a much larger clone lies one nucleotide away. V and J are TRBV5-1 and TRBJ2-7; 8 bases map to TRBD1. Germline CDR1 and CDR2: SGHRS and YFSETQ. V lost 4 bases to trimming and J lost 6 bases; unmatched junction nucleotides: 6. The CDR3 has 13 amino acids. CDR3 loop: CASSAEDRGEQYF. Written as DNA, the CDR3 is TGCGCCAGCAGCGCAGAAGACAGGGGCGAGCAGTACTTC.

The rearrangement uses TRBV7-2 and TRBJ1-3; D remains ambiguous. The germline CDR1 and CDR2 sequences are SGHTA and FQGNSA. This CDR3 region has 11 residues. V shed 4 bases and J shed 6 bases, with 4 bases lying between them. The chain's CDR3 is CASSSVNTIYF. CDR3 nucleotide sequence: TGTGCCAGCAGCTCAGTAAACACCATATATTTT.

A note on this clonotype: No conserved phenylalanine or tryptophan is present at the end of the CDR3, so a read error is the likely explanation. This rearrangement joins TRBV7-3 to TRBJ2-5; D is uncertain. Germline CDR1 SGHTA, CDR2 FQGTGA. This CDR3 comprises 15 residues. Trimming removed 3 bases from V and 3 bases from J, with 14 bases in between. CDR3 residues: CASSFYGMSEETQYL. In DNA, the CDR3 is TGTGCCAGCAGCTTCTATGGGATGTCTGAAGAGACCCAGTACCTC.

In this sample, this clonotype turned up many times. The CDR3 DNA reads TGTGCCAGCAGCCAAGACAGGGGTTTATGGCAGTACTTC. Amino acid sequence: CASSQDRGLWQYF. The chain couples TRBV3-1 to TRBJ2-7, with D perhaps TRBD1 (6 bases). The CDR3 extends over 13 amino acids. V lost 0 bases and J lost 9, with 12 bases in between. The germline V gene has CDR1 LGHDT and CDR2 YNNKEL (reference sequence).

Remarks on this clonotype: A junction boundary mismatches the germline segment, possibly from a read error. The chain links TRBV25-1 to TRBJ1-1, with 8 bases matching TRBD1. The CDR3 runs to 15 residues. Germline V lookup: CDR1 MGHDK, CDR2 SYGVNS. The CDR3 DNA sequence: TGTGCCAGGCCGTTTATCCAGGGGGCGCCCACTGAAGCTTCCTTT. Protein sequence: CARPFIQGAPTEASF.

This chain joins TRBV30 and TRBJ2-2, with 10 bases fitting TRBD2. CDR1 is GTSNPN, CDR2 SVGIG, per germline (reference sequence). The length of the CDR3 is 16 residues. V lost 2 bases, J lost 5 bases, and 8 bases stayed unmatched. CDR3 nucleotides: TGTGCCTGGAGTCGATCGCTAGCGGGAGAAACCGGGGAGCTGTTTTTT. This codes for CAWSRSLAGETGELFF.

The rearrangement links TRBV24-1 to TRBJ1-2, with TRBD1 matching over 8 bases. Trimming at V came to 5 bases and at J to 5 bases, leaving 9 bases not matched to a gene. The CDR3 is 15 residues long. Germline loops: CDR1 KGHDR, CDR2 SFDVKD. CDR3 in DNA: TGTGCCACCAGTGGATCCAGGACAGGGTTATATGGCTACACCTTC. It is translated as CATSGSRTGLYGYTF.

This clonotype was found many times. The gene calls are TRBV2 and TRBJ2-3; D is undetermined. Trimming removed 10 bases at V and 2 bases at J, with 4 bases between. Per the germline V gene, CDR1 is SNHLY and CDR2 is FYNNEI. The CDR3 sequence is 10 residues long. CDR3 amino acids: CATFTDTQYF. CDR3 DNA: TGTGCCACTTTCACAGATACGCAGTATTTT.

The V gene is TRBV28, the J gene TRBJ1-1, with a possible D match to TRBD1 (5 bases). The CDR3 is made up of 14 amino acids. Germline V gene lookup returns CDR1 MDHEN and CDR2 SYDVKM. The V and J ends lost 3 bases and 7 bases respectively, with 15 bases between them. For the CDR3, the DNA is TGTGCCAGCAGTTTCCACAGGAAGGTTGGTGAAGCTTTCTTT. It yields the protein CASSFHRKVGEAFF.

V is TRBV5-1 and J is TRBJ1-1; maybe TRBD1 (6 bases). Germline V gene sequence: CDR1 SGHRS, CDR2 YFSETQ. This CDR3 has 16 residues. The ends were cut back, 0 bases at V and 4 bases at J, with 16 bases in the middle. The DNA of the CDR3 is TGCGCCAGCAGCTTGGTAACGGGGGCGGGGGGCACTGAAGCTTTCTTT. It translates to CASSLVTGAGGTEAFF.

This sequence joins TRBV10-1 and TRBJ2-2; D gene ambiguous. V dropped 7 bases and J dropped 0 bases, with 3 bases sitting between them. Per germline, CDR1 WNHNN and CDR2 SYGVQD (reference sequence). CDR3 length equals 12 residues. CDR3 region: CASTTNTGELFF. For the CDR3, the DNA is TGCGCCAGCACGACGAACACCGGGGAGCTGTTTTTT.

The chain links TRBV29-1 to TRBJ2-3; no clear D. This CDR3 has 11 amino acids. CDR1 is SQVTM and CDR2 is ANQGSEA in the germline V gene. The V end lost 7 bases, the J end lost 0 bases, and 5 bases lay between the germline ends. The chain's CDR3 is CSGHSTDTQYF. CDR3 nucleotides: TGCAGCGGACATAGCACAGATACGCAGTATTTT.

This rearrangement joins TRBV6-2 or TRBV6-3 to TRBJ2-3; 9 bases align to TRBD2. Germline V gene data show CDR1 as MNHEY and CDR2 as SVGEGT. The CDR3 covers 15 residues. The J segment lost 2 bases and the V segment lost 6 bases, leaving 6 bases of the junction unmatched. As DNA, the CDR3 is TGTGCCAGCAGCTTAGCGGGGGAACCCACAGATACGCAGTATTTT. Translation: CASSLAGEPTDTQYF.

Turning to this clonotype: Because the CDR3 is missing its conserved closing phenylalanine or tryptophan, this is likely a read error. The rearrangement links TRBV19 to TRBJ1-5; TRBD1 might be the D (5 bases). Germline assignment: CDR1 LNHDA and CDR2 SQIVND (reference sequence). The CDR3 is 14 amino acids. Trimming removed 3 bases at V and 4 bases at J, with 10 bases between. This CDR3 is CASSMGTSNQPQHL. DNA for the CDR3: TGTGCCAGTAGTATGGGGACTTCTAATCAGCCCCAGCATCTT.

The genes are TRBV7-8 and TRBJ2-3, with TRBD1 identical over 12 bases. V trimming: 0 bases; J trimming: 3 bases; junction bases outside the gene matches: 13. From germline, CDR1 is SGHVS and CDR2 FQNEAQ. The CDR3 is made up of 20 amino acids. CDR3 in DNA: TGTGCCAGCAGCTTAGCCCTAGGGACAGGGGGCAATTTGGAAACAGATACGCAGTATTTT. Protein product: CASSLALGTGGNLETDTQYF.

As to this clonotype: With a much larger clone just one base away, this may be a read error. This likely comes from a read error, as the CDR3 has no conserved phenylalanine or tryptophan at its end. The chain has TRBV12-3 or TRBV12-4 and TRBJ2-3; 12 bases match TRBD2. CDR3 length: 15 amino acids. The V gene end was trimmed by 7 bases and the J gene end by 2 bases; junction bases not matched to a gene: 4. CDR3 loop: CASKRLAGVTDTQYL. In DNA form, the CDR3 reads TGTGCCAGCAAAAGACTAGCGGGGGTCACAGATACGCAGTATCTT.

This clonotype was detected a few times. CDR3 DNA sequence: TGTGCCATCAGTGACAGTTTGCAAGAGACCCAGTACTTC. Its protein is CAISDSLQETQYF. The chain couples TRBV10-3 to TRBJ2-5; D ambiguous. V was shortened by 3 bases and J by 2 bases, with 7 bases between the two germline ends. The V gene's germline CDR1 is ENHRY and CDR2 SYGVKD. CDR3 length: 13 residues.

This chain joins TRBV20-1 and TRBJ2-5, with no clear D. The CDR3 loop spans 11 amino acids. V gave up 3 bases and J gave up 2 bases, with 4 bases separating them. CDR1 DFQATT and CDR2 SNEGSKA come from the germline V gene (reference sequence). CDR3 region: CSASPQETQYF. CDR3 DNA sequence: TGCAGTGCTAGTCCTCAAGAGACCCAGTACTTC.

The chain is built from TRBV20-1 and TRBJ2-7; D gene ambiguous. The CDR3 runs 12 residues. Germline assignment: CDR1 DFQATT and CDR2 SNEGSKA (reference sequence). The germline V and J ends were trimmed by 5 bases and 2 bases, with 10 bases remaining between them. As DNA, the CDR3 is TGCAGTGCTGGTGGGCCAGCCTACGAGCAGTACTTC. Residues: CSAGGPAYEQYF.

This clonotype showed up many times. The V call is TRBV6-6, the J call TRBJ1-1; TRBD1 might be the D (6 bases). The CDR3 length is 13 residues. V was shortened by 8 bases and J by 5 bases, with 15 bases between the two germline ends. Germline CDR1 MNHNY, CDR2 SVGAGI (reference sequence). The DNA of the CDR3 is TGTGCCAGCGGGACACCCGGGACGACTGAAGCTTTCTTT. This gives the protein CASGTPGTTEAFF.

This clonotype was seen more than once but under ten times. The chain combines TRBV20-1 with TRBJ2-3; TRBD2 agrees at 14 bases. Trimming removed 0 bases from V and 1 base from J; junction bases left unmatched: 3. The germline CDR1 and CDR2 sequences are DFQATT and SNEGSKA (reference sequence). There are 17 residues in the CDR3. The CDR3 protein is CSARDPGLAGGTDTQYF. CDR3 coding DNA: TGCAGTGCTAGAGATCCGGGACTAGCGGGGGGCACAGATACGCAGTATTTT.

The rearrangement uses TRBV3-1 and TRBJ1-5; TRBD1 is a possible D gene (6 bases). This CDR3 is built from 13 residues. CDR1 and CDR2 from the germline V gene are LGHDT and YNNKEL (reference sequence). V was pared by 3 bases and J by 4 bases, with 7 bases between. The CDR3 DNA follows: TGTGCCAGCAGCCATCAGGGGAATCAGCCCCAGCATTTT. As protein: CASSHQGNQPQHF.

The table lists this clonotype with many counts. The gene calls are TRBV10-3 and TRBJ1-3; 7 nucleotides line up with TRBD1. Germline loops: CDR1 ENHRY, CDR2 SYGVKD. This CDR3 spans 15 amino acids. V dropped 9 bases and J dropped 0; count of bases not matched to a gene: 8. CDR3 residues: CAIRQGSGSGNTIYF. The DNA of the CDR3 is TGTGCCATTAGACAGGGTTCGGGCTCTGGAAACACCATATATTTT.

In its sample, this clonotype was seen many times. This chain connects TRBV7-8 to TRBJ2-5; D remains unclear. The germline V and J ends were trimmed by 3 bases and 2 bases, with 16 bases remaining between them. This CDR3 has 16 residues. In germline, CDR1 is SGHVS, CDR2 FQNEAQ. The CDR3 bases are TGTGCCAGCAGCTTTTCGTACCCCGACGGGCAAGAGACCCAGTACTTC. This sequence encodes CASSFSYPDGQETQYF.

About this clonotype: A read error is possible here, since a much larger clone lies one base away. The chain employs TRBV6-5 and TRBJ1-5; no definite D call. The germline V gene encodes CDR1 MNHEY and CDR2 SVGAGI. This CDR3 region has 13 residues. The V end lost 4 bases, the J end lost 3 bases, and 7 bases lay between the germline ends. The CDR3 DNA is TGTGCCAGCAGTTCGACGCTCAATCAGCCCCAGCATTTT. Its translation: CASSSTLNQPQHF.